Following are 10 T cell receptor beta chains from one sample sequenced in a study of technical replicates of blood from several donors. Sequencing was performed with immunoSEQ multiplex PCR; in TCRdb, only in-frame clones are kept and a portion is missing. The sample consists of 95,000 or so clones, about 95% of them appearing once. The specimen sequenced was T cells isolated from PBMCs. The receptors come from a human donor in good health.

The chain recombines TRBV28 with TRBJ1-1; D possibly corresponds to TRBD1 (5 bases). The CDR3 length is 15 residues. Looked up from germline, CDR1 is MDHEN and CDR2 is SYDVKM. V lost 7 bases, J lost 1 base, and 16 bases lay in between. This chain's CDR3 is CASIPVGGTNTEAFF. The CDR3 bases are TGTGCCAGCATTCCCGTTGGGGGGACGAACACTGAAGCTTTCTTT.

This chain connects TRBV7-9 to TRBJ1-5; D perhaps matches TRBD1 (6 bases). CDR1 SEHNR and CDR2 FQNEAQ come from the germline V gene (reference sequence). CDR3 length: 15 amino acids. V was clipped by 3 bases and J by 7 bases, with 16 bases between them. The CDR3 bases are TGTGCCAGCAGCTTTACGGGGGGGGCCTCGCAGCCCCAGCATTTT. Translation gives CASSFTGGASQPQHF.

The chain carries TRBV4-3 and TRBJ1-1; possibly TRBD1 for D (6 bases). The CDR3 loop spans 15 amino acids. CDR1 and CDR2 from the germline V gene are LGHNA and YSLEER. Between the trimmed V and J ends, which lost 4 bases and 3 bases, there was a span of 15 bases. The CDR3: CASSRLQGGDTEAFF. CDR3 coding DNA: TGCGCCAGCAGCCGATTACAGGGAGGGGACACTGAAGCTTTCTTT.

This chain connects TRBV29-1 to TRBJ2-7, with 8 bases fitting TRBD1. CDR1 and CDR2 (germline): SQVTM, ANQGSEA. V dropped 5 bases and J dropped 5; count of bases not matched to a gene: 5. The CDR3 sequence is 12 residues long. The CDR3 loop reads CSVRTGNHEQYF. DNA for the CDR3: TGCAGCGTTAGGACAGGGAACCACGAGCAGTACTTC.

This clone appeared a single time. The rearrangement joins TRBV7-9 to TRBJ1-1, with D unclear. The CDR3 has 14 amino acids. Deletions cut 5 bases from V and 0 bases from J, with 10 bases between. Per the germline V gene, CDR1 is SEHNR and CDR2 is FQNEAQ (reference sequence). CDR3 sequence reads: CASSPLQVNTEAFF. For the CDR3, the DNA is TGTGCCAGCAGCCCTTTGCAGGTGAACACTGAAGCTTTCTTT.

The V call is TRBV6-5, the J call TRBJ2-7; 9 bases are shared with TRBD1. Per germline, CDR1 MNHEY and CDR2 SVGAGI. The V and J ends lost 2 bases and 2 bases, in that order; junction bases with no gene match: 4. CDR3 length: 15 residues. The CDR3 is CASSYPQGATYEQYF. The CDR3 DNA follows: TGTGCCAGCAGTTACCCACAGGGGGCCACCTACGAGCAGTACTTC.

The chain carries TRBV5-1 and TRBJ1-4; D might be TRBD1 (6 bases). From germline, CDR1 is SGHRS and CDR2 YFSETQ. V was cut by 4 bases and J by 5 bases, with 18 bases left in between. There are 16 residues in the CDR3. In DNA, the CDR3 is TGCGCCAGCAGCCCCTCCGGCGACAGGCGCAATGAAAAACTGTTTTTT. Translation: CASSPSGDRRNEKLFF.

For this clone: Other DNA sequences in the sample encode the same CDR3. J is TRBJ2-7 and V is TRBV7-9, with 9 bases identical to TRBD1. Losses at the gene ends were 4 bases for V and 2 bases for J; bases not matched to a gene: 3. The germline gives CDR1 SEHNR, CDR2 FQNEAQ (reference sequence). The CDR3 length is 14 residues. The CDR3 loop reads CASSSGTGTYEQYF. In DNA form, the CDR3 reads TGTGCCAGCAGCTCCGGGACAGGGACCTACGAGCAGTACTTC.

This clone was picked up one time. CDR3 DNA sequence: TGCGCCAGCAGCCATATACCGCAGGGGGAAGCCCGACAAGAGACCCAGTACTTC. Translating it yields CASSHIPQGEARQETQYF. The rearrangement uses TRBV4-3 and TRBJ2-5; 7 bases match TRBD1. This CDR3 has 18 amino acids. Germline V gene lookup returns CDR1 LGHNA and CDR2 YSLEER. J gave up 2 bases and V 3 bases, and 15 bases lay outside the gene matches.

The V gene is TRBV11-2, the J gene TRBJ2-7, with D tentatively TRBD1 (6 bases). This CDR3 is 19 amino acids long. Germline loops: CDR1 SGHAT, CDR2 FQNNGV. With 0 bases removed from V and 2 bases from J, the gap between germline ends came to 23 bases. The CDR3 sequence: CASSLDQVGVWGHAYEQYF. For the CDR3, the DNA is TGTGCCAGCAGCTTAGATCAAGTTGGGGTTTGGGGACATGCCTACGAGCAGTACTTC.